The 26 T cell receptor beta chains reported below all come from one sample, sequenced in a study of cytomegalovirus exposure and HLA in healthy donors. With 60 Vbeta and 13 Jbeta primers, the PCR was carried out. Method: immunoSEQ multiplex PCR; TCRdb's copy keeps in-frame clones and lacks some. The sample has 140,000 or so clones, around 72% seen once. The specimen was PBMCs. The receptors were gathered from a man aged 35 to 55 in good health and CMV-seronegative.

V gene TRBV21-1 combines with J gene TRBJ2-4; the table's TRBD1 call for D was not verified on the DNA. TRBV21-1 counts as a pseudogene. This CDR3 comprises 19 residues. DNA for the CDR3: TGTGCCAGCAGCCCACCGGGACAGGGATGGGTTCTAGCCAAAAACATTCAGTACTTC. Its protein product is CASSPPGQGWVLAKNIQYF.

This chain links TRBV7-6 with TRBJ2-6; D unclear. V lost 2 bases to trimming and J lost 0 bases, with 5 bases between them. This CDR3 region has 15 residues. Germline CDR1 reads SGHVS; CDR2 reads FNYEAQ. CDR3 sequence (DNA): TGTGCCAGCAGCTTAAGCTACTCTGGGGCCAACGTCCTGACTTTC. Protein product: CASSLSYSGANVLTF.

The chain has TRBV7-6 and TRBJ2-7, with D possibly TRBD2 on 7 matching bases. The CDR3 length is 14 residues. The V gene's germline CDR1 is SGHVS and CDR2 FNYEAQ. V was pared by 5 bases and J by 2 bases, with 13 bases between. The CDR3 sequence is CASSLGGGAYEQYF. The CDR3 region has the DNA TGTGCCAGCAGCCTAGGAGGGGGGGCCTACGAGCAGTACTTC. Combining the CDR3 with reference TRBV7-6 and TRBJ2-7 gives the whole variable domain GAGVSQSPRYKVTKRGQDVALRCDPISGHVSLYWYRQALGQGPEFLTYFNYEAQQDKSGLPNDRFSAERPEGSISTLTIQRTEQRDSAMYRCASSLGGGAYEQYFGPGTRLTVT.

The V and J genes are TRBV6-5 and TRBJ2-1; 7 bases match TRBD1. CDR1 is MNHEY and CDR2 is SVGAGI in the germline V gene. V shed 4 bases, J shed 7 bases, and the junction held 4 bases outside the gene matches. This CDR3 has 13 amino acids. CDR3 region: CASSSTGYNEQFF. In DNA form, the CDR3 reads TGTGCCAGCAGTTCGACAGGGTATAATGAGCAGTTCTTC.

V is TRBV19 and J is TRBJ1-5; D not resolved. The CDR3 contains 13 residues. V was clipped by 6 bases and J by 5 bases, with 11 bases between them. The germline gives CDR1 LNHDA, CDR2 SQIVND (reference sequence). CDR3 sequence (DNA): TGTGCCAGTAGCCCGGGGTATTATCAGCCCCAGCATTTT. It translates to CASSPGYYQPQHF.

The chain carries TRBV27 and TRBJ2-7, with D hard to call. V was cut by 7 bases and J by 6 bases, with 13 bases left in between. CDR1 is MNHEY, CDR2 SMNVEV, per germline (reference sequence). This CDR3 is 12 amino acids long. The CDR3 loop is CASKRRVREQYF. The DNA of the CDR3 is TGTGCCAGCAAACGGAGAGTACGCGAGCAGTACTTC.

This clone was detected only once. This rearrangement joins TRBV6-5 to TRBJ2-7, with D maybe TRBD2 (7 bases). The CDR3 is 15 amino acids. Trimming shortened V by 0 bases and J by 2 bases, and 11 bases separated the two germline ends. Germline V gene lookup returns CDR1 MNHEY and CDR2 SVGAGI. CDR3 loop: CASSYSRGGTYEQYF. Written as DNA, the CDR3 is TGTGCCAGCAGTTACTCCAGGGGAGGGACCTACGAGCAGTACTTC.

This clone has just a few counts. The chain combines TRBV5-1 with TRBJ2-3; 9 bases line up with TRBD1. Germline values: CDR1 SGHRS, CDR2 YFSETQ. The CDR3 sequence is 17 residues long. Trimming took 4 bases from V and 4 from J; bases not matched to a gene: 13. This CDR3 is CASSGTYRGQEPDTQYF. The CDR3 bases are TGCGCCAGCAGCGGAACCTACAGGGGGCAGGAGCCAGATACGCAGTATTTT.

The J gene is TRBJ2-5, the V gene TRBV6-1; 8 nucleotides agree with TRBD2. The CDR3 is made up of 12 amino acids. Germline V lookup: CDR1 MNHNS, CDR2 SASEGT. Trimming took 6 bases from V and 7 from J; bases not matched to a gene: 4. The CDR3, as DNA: TGTGCCAGCAGAGCGGGGGTGTGGACCCAGTACTTC. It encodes CASRAGVWTQYF.

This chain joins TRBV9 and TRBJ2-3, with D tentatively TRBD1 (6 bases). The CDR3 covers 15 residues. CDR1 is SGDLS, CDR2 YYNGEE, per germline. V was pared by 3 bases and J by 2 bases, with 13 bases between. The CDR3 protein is CASSGEGGNTDTQYF. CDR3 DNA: TGTGCCAGCAGCGGTGAAGGGGGAAACACAGATACGCAGTATTTT.

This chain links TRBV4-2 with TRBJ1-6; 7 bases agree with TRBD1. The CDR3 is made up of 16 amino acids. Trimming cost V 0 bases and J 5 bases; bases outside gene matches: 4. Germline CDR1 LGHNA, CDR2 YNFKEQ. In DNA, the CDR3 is TGTGCCAGCAGCCAAGATCTCACAGGGGATAATTCACCCCTCCACTTT. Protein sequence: CASSQDLTGDNSPLHF.

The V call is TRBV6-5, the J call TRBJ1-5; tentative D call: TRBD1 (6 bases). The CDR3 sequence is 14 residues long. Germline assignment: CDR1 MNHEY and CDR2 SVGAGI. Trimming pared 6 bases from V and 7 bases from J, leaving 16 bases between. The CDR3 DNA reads TGTGCCAGCAGACCCGGGACACAGCCCCAGCCCCAGCATTTT. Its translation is CASRPGTQPQPQHF.

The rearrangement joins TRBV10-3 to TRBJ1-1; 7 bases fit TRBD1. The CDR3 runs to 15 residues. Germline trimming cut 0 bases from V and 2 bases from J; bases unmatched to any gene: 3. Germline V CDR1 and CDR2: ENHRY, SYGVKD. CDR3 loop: CAISESLGGNTEAFF. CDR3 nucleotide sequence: TGTGCCATCAGTGAGTCGCTAGGGGGCAACACTGAAGCTTTCTTT.

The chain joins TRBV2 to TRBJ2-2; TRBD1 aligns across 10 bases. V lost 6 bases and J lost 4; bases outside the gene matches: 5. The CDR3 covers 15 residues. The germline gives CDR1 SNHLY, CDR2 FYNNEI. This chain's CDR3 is CASSTRTGGTGELFF. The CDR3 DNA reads TGTGCCAGCAGCACACGGACAGGGGGCACCGGGGAGCTGTTTTTT.

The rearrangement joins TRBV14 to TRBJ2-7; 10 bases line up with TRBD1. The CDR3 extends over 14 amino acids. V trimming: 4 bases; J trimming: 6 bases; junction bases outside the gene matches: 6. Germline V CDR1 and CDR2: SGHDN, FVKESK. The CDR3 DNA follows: TGTGCCAGCAGCCCAGGGACAGGGGCGGTCGAGCAGTACTTC. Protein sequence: CASSPGTGAVEQYF.

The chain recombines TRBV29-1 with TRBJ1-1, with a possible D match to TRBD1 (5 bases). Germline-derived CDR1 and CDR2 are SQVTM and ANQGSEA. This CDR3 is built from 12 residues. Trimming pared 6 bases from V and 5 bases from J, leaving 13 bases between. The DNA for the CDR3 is TGCAGCGTGAAGGCGGGGGTTACTGAAGCTTTCTTT. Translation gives CSVKAGVTEAFF.

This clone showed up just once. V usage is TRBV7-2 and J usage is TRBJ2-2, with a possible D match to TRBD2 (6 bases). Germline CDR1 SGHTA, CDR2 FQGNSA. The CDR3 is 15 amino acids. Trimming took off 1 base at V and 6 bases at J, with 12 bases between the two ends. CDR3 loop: CASSLVPGRSGELFF. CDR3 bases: TGTGCCAGCAGCTTAGTGCCGGGGAGGTCCGGGGAGCTGTTTTTT.

The CDR3 DNA sequence: TGTGCCAGCAAAGTTTCCGGGACTAGCGGAGGGGCCTACGAGCAGTACTTC. It translates to CASKVSGTSGGAYEQYF. The V and J genes are TRBV2 and TRBJ2-7, with 11 bases aligning to TRBD2. The CDR3 extends over 17 amino acids. CDR1 SNHLY and CDR2 FYNNEI come from the germline V gene. The V and J ends lost 7 bases and 2 bases, in that order; junction bases with no gene match: 13.

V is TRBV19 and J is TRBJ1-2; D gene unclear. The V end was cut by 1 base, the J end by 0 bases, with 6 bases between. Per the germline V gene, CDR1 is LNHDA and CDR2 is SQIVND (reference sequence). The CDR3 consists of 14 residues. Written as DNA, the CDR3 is TGTGCCAGTAGTATAGCCCGAGCTAACTATGGCTACACCTTC. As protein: CASSIARANYGYTF.

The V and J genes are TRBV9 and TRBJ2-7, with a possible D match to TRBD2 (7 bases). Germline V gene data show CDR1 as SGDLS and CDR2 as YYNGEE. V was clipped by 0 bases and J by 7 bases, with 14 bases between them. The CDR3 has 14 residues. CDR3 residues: CASSVGWGRGEQYF. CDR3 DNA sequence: TGTGCCAGCAGCGTAGGGTGGGGGCGGGGGGAGCAGTACTTC. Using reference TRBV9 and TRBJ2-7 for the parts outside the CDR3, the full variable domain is DSGVTQTPKHLITATGQRVTLRCSPRSGDLSVYWYQQSLDQGLQFLIQYYNGEERAKGNILERFSAQQFPDLHSELNLSSLELGDSALYFCASSVGWGRGEQYFGPGTRLTVT.

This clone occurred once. CDR3: CASGFAYREETQYF. CDR3 nucleotides: TGTGCTAGTGGTTTTGCGTACAGGGAAGAGACCCAGTACTTC. The chain combines TRBV12-5 with TRBJ2-5; a weak D match, TRBD1 (6 bases). This CDR3 region has 14 residues. CDR1 and CDR2 from the germline V gene are LGHNT and FRNRAP. Deletions cut 3 bases from V and 3 bases from J, with 11 bases between.

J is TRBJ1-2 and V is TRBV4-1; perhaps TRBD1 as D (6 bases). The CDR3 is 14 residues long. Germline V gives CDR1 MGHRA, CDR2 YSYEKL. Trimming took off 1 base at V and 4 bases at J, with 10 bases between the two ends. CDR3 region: CASSQASQGYGYTF. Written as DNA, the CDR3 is TGCGCCAGCAGCCAAGCTTCACAGGGCTATGGCTACACCTTC.

CDR3 residues: CASRKGGTEAFF. CDR3 nucleotide sequence: TGTGCCAGCAGAAAAGGGGGAACTGAAGCTTTCTTT. V usage is TRBV7-8 and J usage is TRBJ1-1; a possible D gene is TRBD1 (6 bases). The germline CDR1 and CDR2 sequences are SGHVS and FQNEAQ. With 6 bases removed from V and 5 bases from J, the gap between germline ends came to 10 bases. This CDR3 contains 12 residues.

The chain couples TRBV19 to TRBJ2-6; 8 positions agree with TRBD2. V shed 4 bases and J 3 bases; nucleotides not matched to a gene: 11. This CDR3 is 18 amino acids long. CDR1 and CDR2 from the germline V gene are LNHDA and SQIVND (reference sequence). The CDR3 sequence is CASSTRGGANGGANVLTF. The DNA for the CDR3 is TGTGCCAGTAGTACCCGGGGGGGGGCGAATGGTGGGGCCAACGTCCTGACTTTC.

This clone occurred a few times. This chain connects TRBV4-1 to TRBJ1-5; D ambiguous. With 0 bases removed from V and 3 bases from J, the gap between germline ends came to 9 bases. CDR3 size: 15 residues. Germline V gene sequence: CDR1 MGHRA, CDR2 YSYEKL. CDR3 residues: CASSQEGGINQPQHF. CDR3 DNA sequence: TGCGCCAGCAGCCAAGAAGGAGGGATCAATCAGCCCCAGCATTTT.

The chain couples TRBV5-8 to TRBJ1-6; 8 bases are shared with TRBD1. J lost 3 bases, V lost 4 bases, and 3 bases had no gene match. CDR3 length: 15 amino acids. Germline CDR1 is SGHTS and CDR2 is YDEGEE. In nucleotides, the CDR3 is TGTGCCAGCAGCGGAGGACAGGGCTATAATTCACCCCTCCACTTT. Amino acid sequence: CASSGGQGYNSPLHF.